Below are 27 T cell receptor beta chains sequenced from a single sample in a study of blood T cell repertoires in COVID-19. Using immunoSEQ multiplex PCR, the repertoire was profiled, and TCRdb retains in-frame clones only, with some absent. The sample holds about 170,000 clones, approximately 85% seen once. Sample: peripheral blood. The receptors here all came from a man older than 75 with COVID-19, enrolled during active disease.

In its sample, this clone was seen a few times. This rearrangement joins TRBV7-3 to TRBJ2-1; D possibly corresponds to TRBD1 (7 bases). Germline V gene sequence: CDR1 SGHTA, CDR2 FQGTGA. Deletions cut 3 bases from V and 4 bases from J, with 13 bases between. The CDR3 runs 15 residues. CDR3 sequence reads: CASSLGGQFYNEQFF. As DNA, the CDR3 is TGTGCCAGCAGCTTGGGGGGACAGTTTTACAATGAGCAGTTCTTC. The entire variable domain, with the rest obtained from reference TRBV7-3 and TRBJ2-1, is as follows: GAGVSQTPSNKVTEKGKYVELRCDPISGHTALYWYRQSLGQGPEFLIYFQGTGAADDSGLPNDRFFAVRPEGSVSTLKIQRTERGDSAVYLCASSLGGQFYNEQFFGPGTRLTVL.

This chain links TRBV3-1 (or the pseudogene TRBV3-2) with TRBJ2-7; TRBD2 matches 9 bases. CDR3 length: 15 residues. Germline CDR1 LGHDT, CDR2 YNNKEL (reference sequence). V lost 1 base and J lost 2; bases outside the gene matches: 3. This chain's CDR3 is CASSQGLAGPYEQYF. Written as DNA, the CDR3 is TGTGCCAGCAGCCAAGGCCTAGCGGGGCCCTACGAGCAGTACTTC.

The chain combines TRBV19 with TRBJ2-5; 8 positions agree with TRBD1. In germline, CDR1 is LNHDA, CDR2 SQIVND (reference sequence). Trimming cost V 3 bases and J 4 bases; bases outside gene matches: 13. CDR3 length: 17 residues. The CDR3 sequence is CASSIYPDRDGRETQYF. DNA for the CDR3: TGTGCCAGTAGTATCTACCCGGACAGGGACGGGCGAGAGACCCAGTACTTC.

The chain links TRBV5-1 to TRBJ1-1; TRBD1 might be the D (6 bases). Per the germline V gene, CDR1 is SGHRS and CDR2 is YFSETQ. Deletions cut 4 bases from V and 0 bases from J, with 10 bases between. The CDR3 sequence is 14 residues long. The CDR3 loop reads CASSLGHVNTEAFF. CDR3 in DNA: TGCGCCAGCAGCCTGGGACATGTGAACACTGAAGCTTTCTTT.

There are a few counts of this clone. The gene calls are TRBV5-1 and TRBJ1-6; D possibly corresponds to TRBD1 (6 bases). Germline V gene sequence: CDR1 SGHRS, CDR2 YFSETQ. The CDR3 runs 13 residues. V lost 3 bases and J lost 7, with 8 bases in between. The CDR3 coding sequence is TGCGCCAGCAGCTGGACAGCAAATTCACCCCTCCACTTT. This encodes CASSWTANSPLHF.

The V and J genes are TRBV5-3 and TRBJ1-4; D perhaps matches TRBD1 (5 bases). Being an ORF, TRBV5-3 has a function that is uncertain. Trimming cost V 0 bases and J 6 bases, with 24 bases left between them. The CDR3 contains 19 residues. CDR3 sequence reads: CARSLGLPTRGRCDEKLFF. The DNA of the CDR3 is TGTGCCAGAAGCTTGGGTCTTCCCACACGGGGGAGATGTGATGAAAAACTGTTTTTT.

This clone appeared once. The V gene is TRBV21-1, the J gene TRBJ1-1; the tabulated D call, TRBD1, remains unverified against the DNA. TRBV21-1 corresponds to a pseudogene. The CDR3 spans 14 residues. The CDR3 coding sequence is TGTGCCAGCAGCAAAGGGACACAGAACACTGAAGCTTTCTTT. It is translated as CASSKGTQNTEAFF.

The V gene is TRBV12-5, the J gene TRBJ2-1; TRBD1 might be the D (6 bases). The CDR3 loop spans 16 amino acids. Trimming shortened V by 0 bases and J by 1 base, and 10 bases separated the two germline ends. The germline gives CDR1 LGHNT, CDR2 FRNRAP. CDR3 sequence reads: CASGLVQGGSYNEQFF. For the CDR3, the DNA is TGTGCTAGTGGTTTGGTACAGGGTGGGTCCTACAATGAGCAGTTCTTC.

This sequence joins TRBV28 and TRBJ1-1, with D unresolved. The ends were cut back, 3 bases at V and 4 bases at J, with 9 bases in the middle. Per germline, CDR1 MDHEN and CDR2 SYDVKM. The CDR3 sequence is 13 residues long. CDR3 in DNA: TGTGCCAGCAGTTTCGGAGGGCCCACTGAAGCTTTCTTT. Translated: CASSFGGPTEAFF.

The chain has TRBV6-5 and TRBJ1-2, with TRBD1 matching 8 bases. The CDR3 spans 13 residues. Germline values: CDR1 MNHEY, CDR2 SVGAGI. V trimming: 7 bases; J trimming: 0 bases; junction bases outside the gene matches: 1. As DNA, the CDR3 is TGTGCCAGCACAGGGGGCTCTAACTATGGCTACACCTTC. Protein sequence: CASTGGSNYGYTF.

This clone was recorded only once. V is TRBV9 and J is TRBJ2-1; tentatively, D is TRBD1 (5 bases). Trimming pared 0 bases from V and 9 bases from J, leaving 10 bases between. The CDR3 runs 13 residues. The germline V gene has CDR1 SGDLS and CDR2 YYNGEE. CDR3 in DNA: TGTGCCAGCAGCGTAGCAGGGAATGGTGAGCAGTTCTTC. It encodes CASSVAGNGEQFF.

The chain joins TRBV30 to TRBJ2-7, with TRBD2 identical over 10 bases. The germline V gene has CDR1 GTSNPN and CDR2 SVGIG (reference sequence). V lost 4 bases, J lost 2 bases, and 2 bases stayed unmatched. This CDR3 is built from 13 residues. The CDR3 region is CAWNSGGPYEQYF. CDR3 sequence (DNA): TGTGCCTGGAATAGCGGGGGGCCCTACGAGCAGTACTTC.

J is TRBJ1-5 and V is TRBV2; possible D gene TRBD1, 5 bases. V lost 6 bases, J lost 4 bases, and 13 bases lay in between. The germline V gene has CDR1 SNHLY and CDR2 FYNNEI. The length of the CDR3 is 14 residues. In nucleotides, the CDR3 is TGTGCCAGCAGGGAGTTGGGGCTAAATCAGCCCCAGCATTTT. Its protein is CASRELGLNQPQHF.

The chain employs TRBV9 and TRBJ1-6, with 8 bases aligning to TRBD1. The CDR3 loop spans 16 amino acids. The V segment lost 3 bases and the J segment 7 bases; nucleotides outside the gene matches: 9. From germline, CDR1 is SGDLS and CDR2 YYNGEE. CDR3 in amino acids: CASSARGQGRNSPLHF. In nucleotides, the CDR3 is TGTGCCAGCAGCGCCCGCGGACAGGGAAGGAATTCACCCCTCCACTTT.

V gene TRBV5-1 combines with J gene TRBJ2-3; 14 bases are shared with TRBD2. Germline CDR1 and CDR2: SGHRS and YFSETQ. Losses at the gene ends were 4 bases for V and 4 bases for J; bases not matched to a gene: 5. The CDR3 is 16 residues long. The CDR3 protein is CASSLPTSGGADTQYF. CDR3 in DNA: TGCGCCAGCAGCCTGCCGACTAGCGGGGGGGCAGATACGCAGTATTTT.

In its sample, this clone was seen a few times. This sequence joins TRBV5-1 and TRBJ1-1, with 8 bases that match TRBD1. V lost 3 bases and J lost 1; bases outside the gene matches: 2. The CDR3 is 14 residues long. Per germline, CDR1 SGHRS and CDR2 YFSETQ. The CDR3 region has the DNA TGCGCCAGCAGCTACGGACAGGGGAACACTGAAGCTTTCTTT. Protein product: CASSYGQGNTEAFF. The whole variable domain, remainder taken from reference TRBV5-1 and TRBJ1-1, is KAGVTQTPRYLIKTRGQQVTLSCSPISGHRSVSWYQQTPGQGLQFLFEYFSETQRNKGNFPGRFSGRQFSNSRSEMNVSTLELGDSALYLCASSYGQGNTEAFFGQGTRLTVV.

CDR3 nucleotides: TGTGCCAGCAGTCCCTTAGCGGGGGGGCTTTGGAAAGATACGCAGTATTTT. It encodes CASSPLAGGLWKDTQYF. This chain joins TRBV6-2 or TRBV6-3 and TRBJ2-3, with 11 bases aligning to TRBD2. The CDR3 is made up of 17 amino acids. The junction had 12 bases not matched to a gene; V was cut back by 5 bases and J by 5 bases. CDR1 is MNHEY and CDR2 is SVGEGT in the germline V gene.

The CDR3 loop reads CASSIRQGVWGNQPQHF. CDR3 in DNA: TGTGCCAGTAGTATTCGACAGGGAGTATGGGGCAATCAGCCCCAGCATTTT. This rearrangement joins TRBV19 to TRBJ1-5; 7 bases fit TRBD1. Trimming cost V 3 bases and J 2 bases; bases outside gene matches: 10. The germline V gene has CDR1 LNHDA and CDR2 SQIVND (reference sequence). This CDR3 is 17 amino acids long.

This sequence joins TRBV6-5 and TRBJ2-7; D may be TRBD2 (6 bases). There are 15 residues in the CDR3. V lost 3 bases and J 0 bases, leaving 12 bases between the germline ends. Germline-derived CDR1 and CDR2 are MNHEY and SVGAGI. CDR3 bases: TGTGCCAGCAGTTATCCGTCGCGGGGCTCCTACGAGCAGTACTTC. Its protein is CASSYPSRGSYEQYF.

The V call is TRBV12-3 or TRBV12-4, the J call TRBJ2-7; 8 bases align to TRBD1. Unmatched junction bases numbered 9, after V lost 8 bases and J lost 6 bases. The CDR3 extends over 13 amino acids. The CDR3 is CASAKGDRGEQYF. For the CDR3, the DNA is TGTGCCAGCGCAAAAGGAGACAGGGGCGAGCAGTACTTC.

A note on this clone: One junction end disagrees with the germline gene, perhaps due to a read error. The chain joins TRBV28 to TRBJ2-5; 9 positions agree with TRBD2. Germline CDR1 and CDR2: MDHEN and SYDVKM. The CDR3 loop spans 16 amino acids. CDR3 nucleotide sequence: TGTGCCAGCATTTTATCTAACGGCGGGGGGGGAGAGGCCCAGTACTTC. Translating gives CASILSNGGGGEAQYF.

In this sample, this clone turned up a few times. The chain recombines TRBV3-1 (or the pseudogene TRBV3-2) with TRBJ1-1; D uncertain. With 3 bases removed from V and 4 bases from J, the gap between germline ends came to 12 bases. This CDR3 has 14 residues. Germline CDR1 and CDR2: LGHDT and YNNKEL (reference sequence). The CDR3 loop is CASSQLLGSTEAFF. CDR3 nucleotide sequence: TGTGCCAGCAGCCAGCTCCTTGGGAGCACTGAAGCTTTCTTT.

This rearrangement joins TRBV5-1 to TRBJ2-5; a possible D gene is TRBD1 (6 bases). CDR1 is SGHRS and CDR2 is YFSETQ in the germline V gene. Trimming pared 0 bases from V and 1 base from J, leaving 7 bases between. The CDR3 contains 14 residues. CDR3 nucleotides: TGCGCCAGCAGCTTGGCGGACAGCCAAGAGACCCAGTACTTC. It codes for CASSLADSQETQYF.

The CDR3, as DNA: TGCGCCAGCAGCCAACATACTCTAGCGGGGGGGAAGTACGAGCAGTACTTC. This translates into CASSQHTLAGGKYEQYF. V and J are TRBV4-1 and TRBJ2-7; 12 positions match TRBD2. Germline-derived CDR1 and CDR2 are MGHRA and YSYEKL. The CDR3 extends over 17 amino acids. V was clipped by 2 bases and J by 4 bases; unmatched bases: 9.

This clone is a singleton in its sample. The chain employs TRBV5-6 and TRBJ1-5; TRBD1 aligns across 7 bases. The germline gives CDR1 SGHDT, CDR2 YYEEEE. There are 15 residues in the CDR3. The J segment lost 1 base and the V segment lost 2 bases, leaving 3 bases of the junction unmatched. CDR3 protein: CASSFSGGSNQPQHF. The DNA of the CDR3 is TGTGCCAGCAGCTTTTCAGGGGGGAGCAATCAGCCCCAGCATTTT.

The chain recombines TRBV5-1 with TRBJ2-5, with a weak D call TRBD1 (5 bases). CDR1 and CDR2 from the germline V gene are SGHRS and YFSETQ. This CDR3 is built from 13 residues. With 0 bases removed from V and 9 bases from J, the gap between germline ends came to 12 bases. The CDR3 DNA is TGCGCCAGCAGCTTGGGTTTAAAAGGGGCCCAGTACTTC. Protein product: CASSLGLKGAQYF.

The table lists this clone with a count of one. This chain uses TRBV7-8 with TRBJ2-5; 13 bases agree with TRBD2. Losses at the gene ends were 3 bases for V and 4 bases for J; bases not matched to a gene: 2. Germline CDR1 reads SGHVS; CDR2 reads FQNEAQ. The CDR3 is made up of 15 amino acids. This CDR3 reads CASSLGLAGLETQYF. The DNA of the CDR3 is TGTGCCAGCAGCTTGGGACTAGCGGGGTTAGAGACCCAGTACTTC.